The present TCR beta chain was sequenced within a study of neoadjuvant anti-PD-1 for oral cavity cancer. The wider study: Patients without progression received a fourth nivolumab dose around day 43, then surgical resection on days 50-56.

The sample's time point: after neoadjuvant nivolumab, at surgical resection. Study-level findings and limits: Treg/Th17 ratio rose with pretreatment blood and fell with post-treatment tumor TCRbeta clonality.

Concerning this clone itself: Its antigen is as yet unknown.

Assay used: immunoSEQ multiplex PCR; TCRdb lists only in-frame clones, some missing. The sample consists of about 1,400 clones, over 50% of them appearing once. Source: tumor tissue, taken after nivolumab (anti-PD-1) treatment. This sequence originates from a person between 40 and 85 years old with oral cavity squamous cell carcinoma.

CDR3 loop: CASSFGTWGTYEQYF. The CDR3 DNA sequence: TGTGCCAGCAGCTTCGGGACATGGGGGACCTACGAGCAGTACTTC. V gene TRBV11-2 combines with J gene TRBJ2-7; TRBD1 might be the D (6 bases). Germline CDR1 is SGHAT and CDR2 is FQNNGV. The CDR3 is 15 residues long. V lost 3 bases and J 2 bases, leaving 14 bases between the germline ends.